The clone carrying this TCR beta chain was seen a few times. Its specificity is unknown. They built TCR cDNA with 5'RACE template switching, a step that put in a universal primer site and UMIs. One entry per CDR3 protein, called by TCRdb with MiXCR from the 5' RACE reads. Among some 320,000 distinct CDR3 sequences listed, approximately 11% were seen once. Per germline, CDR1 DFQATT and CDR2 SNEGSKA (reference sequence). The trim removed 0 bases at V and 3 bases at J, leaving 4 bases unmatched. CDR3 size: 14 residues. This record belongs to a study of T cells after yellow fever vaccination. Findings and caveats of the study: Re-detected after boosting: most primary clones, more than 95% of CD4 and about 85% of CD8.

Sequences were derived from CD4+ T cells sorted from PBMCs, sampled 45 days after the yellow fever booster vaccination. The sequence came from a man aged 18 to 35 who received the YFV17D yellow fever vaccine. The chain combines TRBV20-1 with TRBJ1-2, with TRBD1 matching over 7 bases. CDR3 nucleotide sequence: TGCAGTGCTAGAGATCCGGGACAGTACTATGGCTACACCTTC. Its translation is CSARDPGQYYGYTF.